The 28 T cell receptor beta chains below come from one sample, sequenced in a study of PD-L1 blockade in urothelial cancer. The time point was: pretreatment peripheral blood. The table came from immunoSEQ multiplex PCR; TCRdb's copy has only in-frame clones and leaves some out. Among tens of thousands of clones listed, around four fifths were seen once. The source material was PBMCs, sampled around atezolizumab (anti-PD-L1) treatment. The receptors come from a man aged 55 to 69 with urothelial cancer.

The chain couples TRBV28 to TRBJ1-3; the D gene is possibly TRBD1 (5 bases). Germline assignment: CDR1 MDHEN and CDR2 SYDVKM. Between the trimmed V and J ends, which lost 2 bases and 4 bases, there was a span of 9 bases. CDR3 length: 14 amino acids. CDR3 amino acids: CASSLENRGNTIYF. The CDR3 bases are TGTGCCAGCAGTTTAGAGAACAGGGGAAACACCATATATTTT.

This clone was picked up one time. The chain employs TRBV19 and TRBJ2-5; 7 bases agree with TRBD1. This CDR3 spans 15 amino acids. The ends lost 5 bases at V and 6 bases at J; junction bases unmatched: 12. The germline CDR1 and CDR2 sequences are LNHDA and SQIVND (reference sequence). Here the CDR3 DNA reads TGTGCCAGTAGTGATAAAGGGGGCGCGTCTAAGACCCAGTACTTC. Its protein product is CASSDKGGASKTQYF.

This chain uses TRBV4-1 with TRBJ1-6, with 9 nucleotides matching TRBD1. Germline V gene lookup returns CDR1 MGHRA and CDR2 YSYEKL. The CDR3 spans 17 residues. The trim removed 3 bases at V and 10 bases at J, leaving 13 bases unmatched. The CDR3 region is CASSQGGGQGRGSPLHF. The CDR3, as DNA: TGCGCCAGCAGCCAGGGTGGGGGACAGGGTAGGGGCTCACCCCTCCACTTT.

The J gene is TRBJ1-1, the V gene TRBV4-1; 8 bases map to TRBD1. The trim removed 1 base at V and 0 bases at J, leaving 10 bases unmatched. There are 18 residues in the CDR3. Looked up from germline, CDR1 is MGHRA and CDR2 is YSYEKL. The chain's CDR3 is CASSQGSGGIELNTEAFF. CDR3 bases: TGCGCCAGCAGCCAAGGATCAGGGGGCATAGAACTGAACACTGAAGCTTTCTTT.

V usage is TRBV7-9 and J usage is TRBJ2-5; D is possibly TRBD1 (6 bases). CDR3 length equals 15 residues. V was shortened by 3 bases and J by 5 bases, with 16 bases between the two germline ends. Germline V gene lookup returns CDR1 SEHNR and CDR2 FQNEAQ (reference sequence). The chain's CDR3 is CASSLSGGLGETQYF. DNA of the CDR3: TGTGCCAGCAGCTTGAGTGGGGGCCTTGGGGAGACCCAGTACTTC.

The V call is TRBV4-2, the J call TRBJ2-1; maybe TRBD1 (6 bases). This CDR3 comprises 14 residues. The ends were cut back, 0 bases at V and 7 bases at J, with 10 bases in the middle. Germline V gene lookup returns CDR1 LGHNA and CDR2 YNFKEQ. DNA of the CDR3: TGTGCCAGCAGCCAAGATTACAGGGCGAATGAGCAGTTCTTC. Amino acid sequence: CASSQDYRANEQFF.

The rearrangement links TRBV15 to TRBJ2-5, with 13 positions matching TRBD2. Germline V CDR1 and CDR2: LNHNV, YYDKDF (reference sequence). The CDR3 runs 14 residues. The V segment lost 5 bases and the J segment 5 bases; nucleotides outside the gene matches: 2. The CDR3 loop is CATSRGLAGETQYF. The CDR3, as DNA: TGTGCCACCAGCCGGGGACTAGCGGGGGAGACCCAGTACTTC.

The chain couples TRBV7-6 to TRBJ2-1, with TRBD2 as a possible D gene (6 bases). The CDR3 is 14 residues long. V lost 2 bases to trimming and J lost 2 bases, with 7 bases between them. Germline V CDR1 and CDR2: SGHVS, FNYEAQ. The CDR3 nucleotides are TGTGCCAGCAGCTTATCGGGGGCCTACAATGAGCAGTTCTTC. Encoded protein: CASSLSGAYNEQFF.

The chain recombines TRBV28 with TRBJ1-2; possible D gene TRBD1, 6 bases. The CDR3 has 12 residues. Germline lookup yields CDR1 MDHEN and CDR2 SYDVKM. Trimming pared 7 bases from V and 6 bases from J, leaving 12 bases between. In DNA, the CDR3 is TGTGCCAGCATCGGGGGGCGGGATGGCTACACCTTC. Residues: CASIGGRDGYTF.

The chain recombines TRBV19 with TRBJ2-3; 7 bases map to TRBD1. V dropped 6 bases and J dropped 5; count of bases not matched to a gene: 5. CDR1 LNHDA and CDR2 SQIVND come from the germline V gene (reference sequence). CDR3 length: 13 amino acids. The CDR3 loop is CASSTQGVDTQYF. In nucleotides, the CDR3 is TGTGCCAGTAGCACTCAGGGGGTAGATACGCAGTATTTT.

CDR3 in DNA: TGCGCCAGCAGCTCGACAGGGGCGACTAATGAAAAACTGTTTTTT. Amino acid sequence: CASSSTGATNEKLFF. The chain has TRBV5-1 and TRBJ1-4; 8 nucleotides align to TRBD1. This CDR3 comprises 15 residues. Germline loops: CDR1 SGHRS, CDR2 YFSETQ. Trimming removed 3 bases from V and 2 bases from J; junction bases left unmatched: 3.

This clone was found once. The chain uses TRBV6-1 and TRBJ2-7; possibly TRBD2 for D (7 bases). The CDR3 length is 14 residues. Per germline, CDR1 MNHNS and CDR2 SASEGT. V shed 7 bases and J shed 6 bases, with 19 bases lying between them. The CDR3 DNA is TGTGCCAGCAAGATGCTGGGAGGGGGTAGCGAGCAGTACTTC. This translates into CASKMLGGGSEQYF.

V gene TRBV6-6 combines with J gene TRBJ1-2; 11 nucleotides line up with TRBD1. Germline V gives CDR1 MNHNY, CDR2 SVGAGI (reference sequence). V lost 7 bases to trimming and J lost 2 bases; unmatched junction nucleotides: 6. This CDR3 contains 15 residues. CDR3 sequence reads: CASNIRDRGNYGYTF. DNA of the CDR3: TGTGCCAGCAATATACGGGACAGGGGGAACTATGGCTACACCTTC.

This sequence joins TRBV11-2 and TRBJ2-7, with D perhaps TRBD1 (6 bases). Trimming took off 1 base at V and 0 bases at J, with 10 bases between the two ends. This CDR3 has 15 amino acids. Germline V gene sequence: CDR1 SGHAT, CDR2 FQNNGV. CDR3 sequence: CASSLGQEISYEQYF. CDR3 nucleotides: TGTGCCAGCAGCTTAGGACAGGAAATCTCCTACGAGCAGTACTTC.

This chain joins TRBV7-9 and TRBJ1-4; D unclear. The CDR3 sequence is 14 residues long. V lost 5 bases and J 0 bases, leaving 7 bases between the germline ends. Germline-derived CDR1 and CDR2 are SEHNR and FQNEAQ (reference sequence). The chain's CDR3 is CASSLPATNEKLFF. CDR3 DNA sequence: TGTGCCAGCAGCCTGCCGGCAACTAATGAAAAACTGTTTTTT.

The V and J genes are TRBV30 and TRBJ2-7; 11 positions match TRBD1. The CDR3 contains 17 residues. The J segment lost 0 bases and the V segment lost 0 bases, leaving 7 bases of the junction unmatched. Per germline, CDR1 GTSNPN and CDR2 SVGIG (reference sequence). DNA for the CDR3: TGTGCCTGGAGTGTTGGGGGGACAGGGGGTAGCTCCTACGAGCAGTACTTC. This sequence encodes CAWSVGGTGGSSYEQYF.

This clone has a single count. The chain links TRBV7-3 to TRBJ2-3; D is unclear. Germline loops: CDR1 SGHTA, CDR2 FQGTGA. V was cut by 3 bases and J by 1 base, with 5 bases left in between. The CDR3 spans 13 residues. CDR3 sequence (DNA): TGTGCCAGCAGCTTTTCTGGCACAGATACGCAGTATTTT. Its translation is CASSFSGTDTQYF.

This chain uses TRBV18 with TRBJ2-5; TRBD2 is a possible D gene (6 bases). Trimming stripped 0 bases from V and 7 bases from J, with 21 bases between. The CDR3 has 17 residues. Germline CDR1 and CDR2: KGHSH and LQKENI. DNA of the CDR3: TGTGCCAGCTCACCACCGAAGGGCGGGGTGGCGTCAGGGACCCAGTACTTC. It codes for CASSPPKGGVASGTQYF. Full variable domain (missing parts from reference TRBV18 and TRBJ2-5): NAGVMQNPRHLVRRRGQEARLRCSPMKGHSHVYWYRQLPEEGLKFMVYLQKENIIDESGMPKERFSAEFPKEGPSILRIQQVVRGDSAAYFCASSPPKGGVASGTQYFGPGTRLLVL.

In DNA form, the CDR3 reads TGTGCCAGCAGGGCGCAGACAGGGGCACCCCTCCACTTT. Its translation: CASRAQTGAPLHF. This chain uses TRBV2 with TRBJ1-6, with 8 bases matching TRBD1. Unmatched junction bases numbered 6, after V lost 6 bases and J lost 11 bases. The CDR3 is 13 amino acids. The germline V gene encodes CDR1 SNHLY and CDR2 FYNNEI.

J is TRBJ2-7 and V is TRBV4-1; TRBD1 is a possible D gene (6 bases). Germline V gives CDR1 MGHRA, CDR2 YSYEKL. The V and J ends lost 1 base and 2 bases respectively, with 9 bases between them. CDR3 length: 14 residues. The CDR3 spells CASSQAGTTYEQYF. As DNA, the CDR3 is TGCGCCAGCAGCCAAGCCGGGACAACCTACGAGCAGTACTTC.

The chain has TRBV2 and TRBJ2-2, with 9 bases lining up with TRBD1. The CDR3 covers 16 residues. The germline gives CDR1 SNHLY, CDR2 FYNNEI. Losses at the gene ends were 6 bases for V and 5 bases for J; bases not matched to a gene: 10. Here the CDR3 reads CASSGIFGQGTGELFF. The CDR3 DNA follows: TGTGCCAGCAGCGGAATATTTGGACAGGGGACCGGGGAGCTGTTTTTT.

This rearrangement joins TRBV6-5 to TRBJ1-6, with 9 nucleotides matching TRBD1. CDR1 and CDR2 from the germline V gene are MNHEY and SVGAGI. V shed 6 bases and J 8 bases; nucleotides not matched to a gene: 8. The CDR3 is 15 residues long. The CDR3 DNA follows: TGTGCCAGCAGCAAGGACAGGGGTTTTGATTCACCCCTCCACTTT. Its protein product is CASSKDRGFDSPLHF.

This clone has only a few counts. The chain uses TRBV12-5 and TRBJ2-5; no reliable D call. Germline-derived CDR1 and CDR2 are LGHNT and FRNRAP. The CDR3 is made up of 12 amino acids. V was cut by 7 bases and J by 7 bases, with 13 bases left in between. The CDR3 DNA reads as TGTGCTAGTGCCCTCGCGGAAGGGACCCAGTACTTC. Residues: CASALAEGTQYF.

The chain carries TRBV9 and TRBJ2-1; the D gene is possibly TRBD2 (6 bases). V lost 0 bases, J lost 10 bases, and 11 bases lay in between. This CDR3 has 13 residues. In germline, CDR1 is SGDLS, CDR2 YYNGEE. CDR3 region: CASSVDLAEEQFF. The CDR3, as DNA: TGTGCCAGCAGCGTAGATTTAGCGGAGGAGCAGTTCTTC.

The chain links TRBV5-1 to TRBJ2-7, with 8 bases lining up with TRBD1. CDR1 is SGHRS, CDR2 YFSETQ, per germline. The CDR3 is 16 amino acids. The trim removed 5 bases at V and 3 bases at J, leaving 13 bases unmatched. CDR3: CASRTGTGMGRYEQYF. The CDR3 DNA sequence: TGCGCCAGCAGAACCGGGACAGGAATGGGTCGCTACGAGCAGTACTTC.

The chain links TRBV30 to TRBJ2-7; D uncertain. The germline V gene encodes CDR1 GTSNPN and CDR2 SVGIG (reference sequence). The V end lost 1 base, the J end lost 7 bases, and 23 bases lay between the germline ends. This CDR3 spans 16 amino acids. The CDR3 DNA reads as TGTGCCTGGAGTGGATACCTTAACCAGATGGTCAGAGAGCAGTACTTC. Translation: CAWSGYLNQMVREQYF. Full variable domain (rest looked up from reference TRBV30 and TRBJ2-7): SQTIHQWPATLVQPVGSPLSLECTVEGTSNPNLYWYRQAAGRGLQLLFYSVGIGQISSEVPQNLSASRPQDRQFILSSKKLLLSDSGFYLCAWSGYLNQMVREQYFGPGTRLTVT.

This clone came up once. This sequence joins TRBV4-2 and TRBJ2-3; D gene ambiguous. The CDR3 sequence is 12 residues long. Trimming left V 4 bases short and J 4 bases short, with 6 bases between. The germline V gene has CDR1 LGHNA and CDR2 YNFKEQ. In nucleotides, the CDR3 is TGTGCCAGCAGCCCCGTCGCAGATACGCAGTATTTT. Translating it yields CASSPVADTQYF.

V is TRBV19 and J is TRBJ2-3; no clear D. This CDR3 has 13 amino acids. Germline values: CDR1 LNHDA, CDR2 SQIVND (reference sequence). V lost 6 bases and J lost 2, with 9 bases in between. This chain's CDR3 is CASSYTSTDTQYF. DNA of the CDR3: TGTGCCAGTAGCTATACCTCCACAGATACGCAGTATTTT.